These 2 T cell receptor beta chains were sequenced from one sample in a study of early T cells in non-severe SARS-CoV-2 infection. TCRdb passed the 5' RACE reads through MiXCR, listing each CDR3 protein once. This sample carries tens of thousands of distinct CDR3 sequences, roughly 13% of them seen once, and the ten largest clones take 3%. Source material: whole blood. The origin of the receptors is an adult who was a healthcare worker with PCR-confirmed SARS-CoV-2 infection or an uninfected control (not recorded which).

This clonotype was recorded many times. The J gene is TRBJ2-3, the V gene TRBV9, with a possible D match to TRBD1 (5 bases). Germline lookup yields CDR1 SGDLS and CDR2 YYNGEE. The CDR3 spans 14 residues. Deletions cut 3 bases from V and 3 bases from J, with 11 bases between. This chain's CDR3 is CASSGPWTTDTQYF. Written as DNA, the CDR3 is TGTGCCAGCAGCGGGCCCTGGACAACAGATACGCAGTATTTT.

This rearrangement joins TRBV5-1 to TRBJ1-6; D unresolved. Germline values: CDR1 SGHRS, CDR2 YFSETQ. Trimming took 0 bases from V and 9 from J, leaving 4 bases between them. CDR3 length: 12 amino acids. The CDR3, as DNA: TGCGCCAGCAGCTTGGGTACTTCACCCCTCCACTTT. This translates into CASSLGTSPLHF. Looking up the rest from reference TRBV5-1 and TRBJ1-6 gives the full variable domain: KAGVTQTPRYLIKTRGQQVTLSCSPISGHRSVSWYQQTPGQGLQFLFEYFSETQRNKGNFPGRFSGRQFSNSRSEMNVSTLELGDSALYLCASSLGTSPLHFGNGTRLTVT.